These 28 T cell receptor beta chains were all obtained from the same sample, sequenced in a study of PD-L1 blockade in urothelial cancer. Profiled with immunoSEQ multiplex PCR; TCRdb holds only in-frame clones, not every one. In the table there are approximately 100,000 clones, approximately 85% of which are singletons. The sequencing used PBMCs, collected around atezolizumab (anti-PD-L1) treatment. The receptors shown here come from a man in his fifties with urothelial cancer.

On this clone: The sample contains more than one DNA sequence encoding this CDR3. V gene TRBV19 combines with J gene TRBJ1-5, with 7 bases identical to TRBD1. This CDR3 has 14 amino acids. Germline CDR1 and CDR2: LNHDA and SQIVND (reference sequence). With 3 bases clipped from V and 5 bases from J, the junction kept 4 bases outside the gene matches. CDR3 residues: CASSIWQGDQPQHF. The CDR3 DNA follows: TGTGCCAGTAGTATTTGGCAGGGGGATCAGCCCCAGCATTTT.

The genes are TRBV27 and TRBJ1-5; TRBD1 aligns across 7 bases. V was clipped by 3 bases and J by 7 bases; unmatched bases: 3. The CDR3 spans 13 residues. The germline CDR1 and CDR2 sequences are MNHEY and SMNVEV (reference sequence). The CDR3 spells CASSFQGGQPQHF. CDR3 in DNA: TGTGCCAGCAGTTTCCAGGGGGGCCAGCCCCAGCATTTT.

The CDR3 loop reads CASSLEQGVTEAFF. The CDR3 DNA follows: TGCGCCAGCAGCTTGGAACAGGGAGTCACTGAAGCTTTCTTT. The chain carries TRBV5-1 and TRBJ1-1; weak D call: TRBD1 (6 bases). V was shortened by 0 bases and J by 4 bases, with 10 bases between the two germline ends. CDR3 length equals 14 residues. In germline, CDR1 is SGHRS, CDR2 YFSETQ. Based on the CDR3 plus reference TRBV5-1 and TRBJ1-1, the full variable domain is KAGVTQTPRYLIKTRGQQVTLSCSPISGHRSVSWYQQTPGQGLQFLFEYFSETQRNKGNFPGRFSGRQFSNSRSEMNVSTLELGDSALYLCASSLEQGVTEAFFGQGTRLTVV.

This clone occurred once. The chain recombines TRBV20-1 with TRBJ2-2; unclear D gene. Germline assignment: CDR1 DFQATT and CDR2 SNEGSKA (reference sequence). The CDR3 covers 11 residues. V dropped 6 bases and J dropped 6 bases, with 8 bases sitting between them. The CDR3 DNA reads as TGCAGTGCCCCCCTACCCGGGGAGCTGTTTTTT. Translation gives CSAPLPGELFF.

The genes are TRBV6-4 and TRBJ2-1; TRBD1 agrees at 8 bases. The CDR3 covers 12 residues. Germline CDR1 reads MRHNA; CDR2 reads SNTAGT. With 4 bases clipped from V and 9 bases from J, the junction kept 2 bases outside the gene matches. CDR3 amino acids: CASSAGTGEQFF. In DNA, the CDR3 is TGTGCCAGCAGTGCTGGGACAGGTGAGCAGTTCTTC.

The J gene is TRBJ1-6, the V gene TRBV10-2; tentative D call: TRBD1 (5 bases). V lost 5 bases and J lost 7, with 15 bases in between. Germline assignment: CDR1 WSHSY and CDR2 SAAADI. CDR3 size: 15 residues. This CDR3 is CASSWGGERNSPLHF. CDR3 DNA: TGCGCCAGCAGTTGGGGGGGGGAGCGAAATTCACCCCTCCACTTT.

The V gene is TRBV6-1, the J gene TRBJ1-6; D perhaps matches TRBD1 (6 bases). The CDR3 spans 15 residues. The V end was cut by 7 bases, the J end by 10 bases, with 20 bases between. The germline gives CDR1 MNHNS, CDR2 SASEGT. CDR3 loop: CASTTGGAVPSPLHF. CDR3 nucleotide sequence: TGTGCCAGCACCACGGGGGGCGCAGTCCCATCACCCCTCCACTTT.

The chain is built from TRBV28 and TRBJ2-1; maybe TRBD1 (6 bases). The CDR3 loop spans 14 amino acids. Trimming cost V 7 bases and J 8 bases, with 18 bases left between them. In germline, CDR1 is MDHEN, CDR2 SYDVKM. CDR3 loop: CASIEAGTRDEQFF. The CDR3 nucleotides are TGTGCCAGCATCGAGGCAGGGACAAGAGATGAGCAGTTCTTC.

V is TRBV7-9 and J is TRBJ2-1; tentatively, D is TRBD2 (5 bases). The germline V gene encodes CDR1 SEHNR and CDR2 FQNEAQ (reference sequence). There are 11 residues in the CDR3. V gave up 5 bases and J gave up 14 bases, with 13 bases separating them. CDR3 sequence reads: CASSASLLEFF. CDR3 nucleotide sequence: TGTGCCAGCAGCGCATCCTTACTAGAGTTCTTC.

This clone was seen more than once but under ten times. The chain has TRBV5-1 and TRBJ2-5; the match to TRBD1 covers 8 bases. The V and J ends lost 0 bases and 5 bases, in that order; junction bases with no gene match: 0. Germline CDR1 and CDR2: SGHRS and YFSETQ. The CDR3 loop spans 13 amino acids. The CDR3 DNA is TGCGCCAGCAGCTTGGGGGACAGGGAGACCCAGTACTTC. It codes for CASSLGDRETQYF.

This chain uses TRBV7-2 with TRBJ1-5; D not resolved. The V end lost 3 bases, the J end lost 2 bases, and 5 bases lay between the germline ends. Germline V gives CDR1 SGHTA, CDR2 FQGNSA. The CDR3 is 13 amino acids. Here the CDR3 reads CASSFGGNQPQHF. DNA of the CDR3: TGTGCCAGCAGCTTCGGGGGCAATCAGCCCCAGCATTTT.

The J gene is TRBJ1-1, the V gene TRBV5-1, with a possible D match to TRBD1 (6 bases). Trimming shortened V by 4 bases and J by 2 bases, and 12 bases separated the two germline ends. Germline CDR1 SGHRS, CDR2 YFSETQ. This CDR3 is 14 amino acids long. CDR3 residues: CASSPGQRNTEAFF. The CDR3, as DNA: TGCGCCAGCAGCCCCGGACAGAGAAACACTGAAGCTTTCTTT.

V and J are TRBV27 and TRBJ1-2; D remains unclear. The CDR3 sequence is 14 residues long. In germline, CDR1 is MNHEY, CDR2 SMNVEV (reference sequence). V was pared by 6 bases and J by 4 bases, with 15 bases between. CDR3 sequence: CASSTGLLGYGYTF. CDR3 bases: TGTGCCAGCAGCACGGGTCTATTGGGCTATGGCTACACCTTC.

The gene calls are TRBV6-4 and TRBJ2-2, with 8 positions matching TRBD1. The CDR3 covers 17 residues. J was trimmed by 7 bases and V by 6 bases; bases with no gene match: 16. Germline V gene sequence: CDR1 MRHNA, CDR2 SNTAGT. CDR3 region: CASSLAPGQDDGGELFF. CDR3 in DNA: TGTGCCAGCAGCCTAGCGCCGGGACAGGATGACGGCGGGGAGCTGTTTTTT.

The chain recombines TRBV4-2 with TRBJ2-7; D is undetermined. There are 13 residues in the CDR3. The germline V gene encodes CDR1 LGHNA and CDR2 YNFKEQ. V lost 4 bases, J lost 2 bases, and 9 bases lay in between. Written as DNA, the CDR3 is TGTGCCAGCAGCCCCCTGAGTACCTACGAGCAGTACTTC. Its protein product is CASSPLSTYEQYF.

The chain links TRBV27 to TRBJ2-2, with TRBD2 identical over 11 bases. V shed 2 bases, J shed 3 bases, and the junction held 2 bases outside the gene matches. CDR1 is MNHEY, CDR2 SMNVEV, per germline (reference sequence). The CDR3 spans 16 residues. In nucleotides, the CDR3 is TGTGCCAGCAGTTTACTAGCGGGAGGTGACACCGGGGAGCTGTTTTTT. The encoded protein is CASSLLAGGDTGELFF.

The chain carries TRBV29-1 and TRBJ1-1, with 7 bases that match TRBD1. The germline V gene has CDR1 SQVTM and CDR2 ANQGSEA. The CDR3 sequence is 12 residues long. J was trimmed by 5 bases and V by 6 bases; bases with no gene match: 6. In nucleotides, the CDR3 is TGCAGCGTAGAAAGGACAGGAACTGAAGCTTTCTTT. It codes for CSVERTGTEAFF.

The chain carries TRBV28 and TRBJ1-2; D remains unclear. V dropped 6 bases and J dropped 0 bases, with 14 bases sitting between them. Germline lookup yields CDR1 MDHEN and CDR2 SYDVKM. The CDR3 length is 15 residues. This CDR3 reads CASSLRQASNYGYTF. The CDR3 DNA sequence: TGTGCCAGCAGCCTCAGACAAGCCTCTAACTATGGCTACACCTTC.

The V call is TRBV9, the J call TRBJ2-1, with D maybe TRBD2 (5 bases). Germline V CDR1 and CDR2: SGDLS, YYNGEE. V was shortened by 4 bases and J by 6 bases, with 17 bases between the two germline ends. CDR3 length equals 15 residues. The chain's CDR3 is CASSWVGGTLNEQFF. CDR3 bases: TGTGCCAGCAGCTGGGTAGGAGGAACCCTCAATGAGCAGTTCTTC.

The genes are TRBV5-4 and TRBJ2-1; 13 bases fit TRBD2. The CDR3 consists of 14 residues. Losses at the gene ends were 5 bases for V and 4 bases for J; bases not matched to a gene: 0. The germline gives CDR1 SGHNT, CDR2 YYREEE (reference sequence). The CDR3 bases are TGTGCCAGCAGGACTAGCGGGAGGTACAATGAGCAGTTCTTC. This encodes CASRTSGRYNEQFF.

The CDR3 here is CASSIGSGPYEQYF. The DNA for the CDR3 is TGTGCCAGTAGTATAGGGAGCGGGCCCTACGAGCAGTACTTC. This rearrangement joins TRBV19 to TRBJ2-7; possibly TRBD2 for D (6 bases). The germline CDR1 and CDR2 sequences are LNHDA and SQIVND (reference sequence). This CDR3 comprises 14 residues. The V gene lost 1 base and the J gene lost 2 bases, with 9 bases spanning the gap.

The genes are TRBV6-5 and TRBJ2-5, with 11 bases fitting TRBD1. Germline V gene lookup returns CDR1 MNHEY and CDR2 SVGAGI. Trimming cost V 6 bases and J 4 bases; bases outside gene matches: 4. The CDR3 length is 14 residues. The CDR3 spells CASSQDRGLETQYF. The DNA for the CDR3 is TGTGCCAGCAGCCAGGACAGGGGGCTAGAGACCCAGTACTTC.

CDR3 amino acids: CATSTERETQYF. CDR3 in DNA: TGTGCCACCAGCACCGAACGGGAGACCCAGTACTTC. The chain uses TRBV15 and TRBJ2-5; D is unresolved. Trimming removed 4 bases from V and 5 bases from J, with 8 bases in between. Germline-derived CDR1 and CDR2 are LNHNV and YYDKDF (reference sequence). The CDR3 is 12 residues long.

This chain joins TRBV27 and TRBJ2-7; 9 bases align to TRBD1. The CDR3 contains 16 residues. With V trimmed by 4 bases and J by 0 bases, 7 bases remained unmatched. The germline CDR1 and CDR2 sequences are MNHEY and SMNVEV (reference sequence). The CDR3 coding sequence is TGTGCCAGCAGTTCAAGGACAGGGGCCACCTCCTACGAGCAGTACTTC. Amino acids: CASSSRTGATSYEQYF.

This clone occurred a few times. One end of the junction does not line up with germline, which may come from a read error. This chain links TRBV7-7 with TRBJ2-1; tentative D call: TRBD2 (7 bases). The V gene's germline CDR1 is SSHAT and CDR2 FNYEAQ (reference sequence). There are 14 residues in the CDR3. The CDR3 here is CASSLREGVLEQFF. The DNA for the CDR3 is TGTGCTAGCAGCTTAAGGGAGGGGGTTCTCGAGCAGTTCTTC.

The chain recombines TRBV7-2 with TRBJ2-7; 11 bases agree with TRBD1. V gave up 6 bases and J gave up 0 bases; unmatched junction bases: 4. CDR3 size: 15 residues. Germline V CDR1 and CDR2: SGHTA, FQGNSA. As DNA, the CDR3 is TGTGCCAGCAGTTTGGGACAGGGGGTCTCCTACGAGCAGTACTTC. This encodes CASSLGQGVSYEQYF. The variable domain in full, with the rest retrieved from reference TRBV7-2 and TRBJ2-7, is GAGVSQSPSNKVTEKGKDVELRCDPISGHTALYWYRQSLGQGLEFLIYFQGNSAPDKSGLPSDRFSAERTGGSVSTLTIQRTQQEDSAVYLCASSLGQGVSYEQYFGPGTRLTVT.

J is TRBJ2-2 and V is TRBV4-2, with 12 bases aligning to TRBD2. Per the germline V gene, CDR1 is LGHNA and CDR2 is YNFKEQ. V shed 0 bases, J shed 6 bases, and the junction held 5 bases outside the gene matches. This CDR3 region has 17 residues. CDR3 DNA: TGTGCCAGCAGCCAAGAAGGGCTAGCGGGAGGGCCCGGGGAGCTGTTTTTT. This codes for CASSQEGLAGGPGELFF.

This clone appeared a few times. This chain links TRBV6-6 with TRBJ1-6; D may be TRBD1 (5 bases). Germline V gene sequence: CDR1 MNHNY, CDR2 SVGAGI (reference sequence). This CDR3 is 12 amino acids long. The germline V and J ends were trimmed by 6 bases and 13 bases, with 13 bases remaining between them. Here the CDR3 reads CASSQGIYPLHF. The CDR3 region has the DNA TGTGCCAGCAGCCAGGGAATTTATCCCCTCCACTTT.